The rows below give T cell receptor beta chains drawn from one sample of a study of blood T cell repertoires in COVID-19. Clones were sequenced by immunoSEQ multiplex PCR, and TCRdb holds only the in-frame ones, with some missing. This table holds nearly 400,000 clones, under 90% found once. Sequencing input: PBMCs or T cells enriched from blood (not recorded which). Receptors were obtained from a woman in her thirties who had recovered from COVID-19. Both conserved end residues are part of each CDR3. A D gene is named only where the DNA matches it firmly. Where a row states a size, it is once, few, many or the class of an expanded clone; other rows omit it.

TRBV7-7	NA	TRBJ1-4	NA	CASSLVAGTNEKLFF	TGTGCCAGCAGCTTAGTGGCAGGAACTAATGAAAAACTGTTTTTT
TRBV13	NA	TRBJ1-1	NA	CASSSTGNTEAFF	TGTGCCAGCAGCTCTACAGGGAACACTGAAGCTTTCTTT
TRBV19	NA	TRBJ2-7	NA	CASSIDLYSEGARNYEQYF	TGTGCCAGTAGTATAGATCTATACTCGGAGGGGGCGCGAAACTACGAGCAGTACTTC
TRBV7-9	TRBD1	TRBJ1-6	NA	CASSAPGQTNNSPLHF	TGTGCCAGCAGCGCCCCGGGACAGACAAATAATTCACCCCTCCACTTT
TRBV28	NA	TRBJ1-2	few	CASSLRGYGYTF	TGTGCCAGCAGTTTAAGAGGGTATGGCTACACCTTC
TRBV10-2	TRBD1	TRBJ1-1	NA	CASSESTGVNTEAFF	TGCGCCAGCAGTGAGTCGACAGGGGTGAACACTGAAGCTTTCTTT
TRBV18	TRBD2	TRBJ2-3	few	CASSPLRTSGVTDTQYF	TGTGCCAGCTCACCATTAAGGACTAGCGGGGTCACAGATACGCAGTATTTT
TRBV5-1	TRBD1	TRBJ2-7	NA	CASRDRQGGTYEQYF	TGCGCCAGCAGAGATAGACAGGGCGGTACCTACGAGCAGTACTTC
TRBV10-2	TRBD2	TRBJ2-1	NA	CASSEAGGPGNEQFF	TGCGCCAGCAGTGAAGCGGGGGGGCCGGGGAATGAGCAGTTCTTC
TRBV30	TRBD1	TRBJ2-7	NA	CAWSVKDRGRYEQYF	TGTGCCTGGAGTGTCAAGGACAGGGGGAGGTACGAGCAGTACTTC
TRBV7-9	TRBD2	TRBJ2-1	NA	CASSPRGEYNEQFF	TGTGCCAGCAGCCCCCGGGGGGAGTACAATGAGCAGTTCTTC
TRBV5-6	NA	TRBJ1-6	NA	CASSDDRPSSSYNSPLHF	TGTGCCAGCAGCGACGACAGGCCCTCGAGCTCCTATAATTCACCCCTCCACTTT
TRBV5-4	TRBD2	TRBJ2-3	NA	CASSPLAGGGDTQYF	TGTGCCAGCAGCCCCCTAGCGGGAGGGGGAGATACGCAGTATTTT
TRBV11-2	NA	TRBJ1-1	NA	CAGSPGIGTEAFF	TGTGCCGGGTCCCCAGGGATCGGCACTGAAGCTTTCTTT
TRBV5-1	TRBD1	TRBJ1-2	few	CASSPGTAYYGYTF	TGCGCCAGCAGCCCCGGGACAGCTTACTATGGCTACACCTTC
TRBV5-1	NA	TRBJ1-6	NA	CASSLAQDSPLHF	TGCGCCAGCAGCTTGGCCCAGGATTCACCCCTCCACTTT